The text below deals with one T cell receptor (beta chain). These data belong to a study of blood T cell repertoires in COVID-19. Original processing methods: Amplified reference gene primers provided the basis for estimating nucleated cell counts. Libraries were prepared by immunoSEQ multiplex PCR; TCRdb keeps only in-frame clonotypes and omits some of them. V, J and clone size are taken as reported in that table, and D and trimming were inferred from the DNA itself. The sample consists of about 34,000 clones, roughly 73% of them appearing once. The CDR3 covers 16 residues. Germline V lookup: CDR1 KGHDR, CDR2 SFDVKD. V was pared by 4 bases and J by 3 bases, with 17 bases between.

Input material: peripheral blood. The chain combines TRBV24-1 with TRBJ1-2; D is unresolved. This receptor was identified in an older man with active or convalescent COVID-19. The CDR3, as DNA: TGTGCCACCAGTGAAGGAGGACTTTGGGGAGACTATGGCTACACCTTC. Its protein product is CATSEGGLWGDYGYTF.